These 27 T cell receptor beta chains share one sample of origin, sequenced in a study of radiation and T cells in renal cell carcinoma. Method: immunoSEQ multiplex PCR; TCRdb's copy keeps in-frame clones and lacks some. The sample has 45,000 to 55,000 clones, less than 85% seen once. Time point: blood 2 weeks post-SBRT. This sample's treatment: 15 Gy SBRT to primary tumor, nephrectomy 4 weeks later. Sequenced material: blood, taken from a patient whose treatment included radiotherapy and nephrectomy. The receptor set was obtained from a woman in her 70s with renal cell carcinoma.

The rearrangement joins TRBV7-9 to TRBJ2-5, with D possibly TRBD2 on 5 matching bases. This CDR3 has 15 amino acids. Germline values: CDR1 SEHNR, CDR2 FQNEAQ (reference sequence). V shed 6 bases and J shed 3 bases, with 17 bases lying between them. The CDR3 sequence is CASSSARELEETQYF. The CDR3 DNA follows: TGTGCCAGCAGTTCAGCGAGGGAATTAGAAGAGACCCAGTACTTC.

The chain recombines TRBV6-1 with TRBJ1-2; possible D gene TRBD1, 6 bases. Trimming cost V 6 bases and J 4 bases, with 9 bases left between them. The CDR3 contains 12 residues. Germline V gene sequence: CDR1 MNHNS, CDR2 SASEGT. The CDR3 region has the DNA TGTGCCAGCAGCGAACAGGGCTATGGCTACACCTTC. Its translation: CASSEQGYGYTF.

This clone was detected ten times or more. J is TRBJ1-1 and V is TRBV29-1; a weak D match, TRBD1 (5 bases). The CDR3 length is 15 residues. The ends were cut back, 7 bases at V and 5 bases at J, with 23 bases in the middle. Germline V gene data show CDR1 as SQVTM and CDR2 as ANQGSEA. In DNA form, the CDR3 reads TGCAGCGCCAAAGGGCAGGGTCGAGAGAAAACTGAAGCTTTCTTT. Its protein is CSAKGQGREKTEAFF.

The CDR3 sequence is CASSLSPPSGSSYNEQFF. CDR3 coding DNA: TGCGCCAGCAGCTTGTCGCCCCCTAGCGGGAGCTCCTACAATGAGCAGTTCTTC. V usage is TRBV5-1 and J usage is TRBJ2-1, with 10 bases that match TRBD2. The CDR3 is 18 amino acids. Germline V lookup: CDR1 SGHRS, CDR2 YFSETQ. Trimming at V came to 1 base and at J to 0 bases, leaving 7 bases not matched to a gene.

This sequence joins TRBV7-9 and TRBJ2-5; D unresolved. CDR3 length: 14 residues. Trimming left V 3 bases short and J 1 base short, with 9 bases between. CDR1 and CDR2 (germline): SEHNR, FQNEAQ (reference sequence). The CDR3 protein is CASSFTWGQETQYF. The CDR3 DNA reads TGTGCCAGCAGCTTTACCTGGGGCCAAGAGACCCAGTACTTC.

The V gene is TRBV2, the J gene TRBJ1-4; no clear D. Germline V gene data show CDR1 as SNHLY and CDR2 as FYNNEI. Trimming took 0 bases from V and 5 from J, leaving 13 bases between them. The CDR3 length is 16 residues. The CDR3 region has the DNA TGTGCCAGCAGTGAAGCTCCCCGGGGTGGAAATGAAAAACTGTTTTTT. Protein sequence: CASSEAPRGGNEKLFF.

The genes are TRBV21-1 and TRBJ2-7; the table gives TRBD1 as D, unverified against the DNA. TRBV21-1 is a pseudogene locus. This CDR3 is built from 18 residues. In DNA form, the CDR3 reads TGTGCCAGCAGCAAAAGGGGAAGGGAACTCCAATCATCCCACGAGCAGTACTTC. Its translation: CASSKRGRELQSSHEQYF.

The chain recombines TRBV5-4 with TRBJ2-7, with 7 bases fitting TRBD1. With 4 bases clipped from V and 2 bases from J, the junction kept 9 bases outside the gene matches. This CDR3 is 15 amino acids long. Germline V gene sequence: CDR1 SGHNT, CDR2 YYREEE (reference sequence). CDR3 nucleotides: TGTGCCAGCAGCGCACGACAGGGTCACACCTACGAGCAGTACTTC. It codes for CASSARQGHTYEQYF.

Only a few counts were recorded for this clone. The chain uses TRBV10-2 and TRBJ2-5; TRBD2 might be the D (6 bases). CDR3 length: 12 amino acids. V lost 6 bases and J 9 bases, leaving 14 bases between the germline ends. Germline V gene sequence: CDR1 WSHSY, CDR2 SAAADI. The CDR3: CASRVGLGAQYF. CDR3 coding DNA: TGCGCCAGCAGGGTGGGACTGGGGGCCCAGTACTTC.

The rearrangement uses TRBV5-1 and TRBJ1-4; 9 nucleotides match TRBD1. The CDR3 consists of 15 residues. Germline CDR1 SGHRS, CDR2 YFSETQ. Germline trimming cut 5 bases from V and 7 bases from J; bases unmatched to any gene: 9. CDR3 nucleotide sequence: TGCGCCAGCAGTGGGGGACAGGGTTATGGTGAAAAACTGTTTTTT. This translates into CASSGGQGYGEKLFF. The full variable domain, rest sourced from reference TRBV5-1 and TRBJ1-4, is KAGVTQTPRYLIKTRGQQVTLSCSPISGHRSVSWYQQTPGQGLQFLFEYFSETQRNKGNFPGRFSGRQFSNSRSEMNVSTLELGDSALYLCASSGGQGYGEKLFFGSGTQLSVL.

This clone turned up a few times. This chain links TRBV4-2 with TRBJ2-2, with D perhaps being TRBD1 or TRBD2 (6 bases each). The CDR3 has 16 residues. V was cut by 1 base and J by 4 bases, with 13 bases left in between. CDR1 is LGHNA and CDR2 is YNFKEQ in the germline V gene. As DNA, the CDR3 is TGTGCCAGCAGCCAAGGAAGGGGGGCAGGCACCGGGGAGCTGTTTTTT. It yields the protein CASSQGRGAGTGELFF.

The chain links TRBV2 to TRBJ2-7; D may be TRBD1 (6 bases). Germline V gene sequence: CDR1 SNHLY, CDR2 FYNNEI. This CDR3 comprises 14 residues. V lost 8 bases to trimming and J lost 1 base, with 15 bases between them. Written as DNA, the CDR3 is TGTGCCAGCGGGGTCGGGCAGGGGTCCTACGAGCAGTACTTC. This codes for CASGVGQGSYEQYF.

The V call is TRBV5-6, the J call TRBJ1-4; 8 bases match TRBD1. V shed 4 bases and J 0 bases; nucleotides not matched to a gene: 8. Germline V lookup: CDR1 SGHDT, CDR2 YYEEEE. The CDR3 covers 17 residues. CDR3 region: CASSTDRDGATNEKLFF. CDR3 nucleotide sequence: TGTGCCAGCAGCACGGACAGGGACGGTGCAACTAATGAAAAACTGTTTTTT.

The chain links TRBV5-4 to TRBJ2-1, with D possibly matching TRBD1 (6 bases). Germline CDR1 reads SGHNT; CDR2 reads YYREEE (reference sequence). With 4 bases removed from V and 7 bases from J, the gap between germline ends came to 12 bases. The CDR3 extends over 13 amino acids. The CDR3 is CASSPRQGNEQFF. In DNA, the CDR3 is TGTGCCAGCAGCCCGCGTCAGGGGAATGAGCAGTTCTTC.

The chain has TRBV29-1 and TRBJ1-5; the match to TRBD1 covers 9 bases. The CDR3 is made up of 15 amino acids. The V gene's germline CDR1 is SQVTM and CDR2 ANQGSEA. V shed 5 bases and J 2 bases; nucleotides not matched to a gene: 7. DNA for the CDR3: TGCAGCGTTCAAACAGGGGGCTCAGGCAATCAGCCCCAGCATTTT. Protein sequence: CSVQTGGSGNQPQHF.

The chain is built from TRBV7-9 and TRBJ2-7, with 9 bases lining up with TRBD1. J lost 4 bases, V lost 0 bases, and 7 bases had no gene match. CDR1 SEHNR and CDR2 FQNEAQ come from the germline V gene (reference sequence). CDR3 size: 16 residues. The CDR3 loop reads CASSLAPGQGGYEQYF. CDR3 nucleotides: TGTGCCAGCAGCTTAGCACCGGGACAGGGAGGGTACGAGCAGTACTTC. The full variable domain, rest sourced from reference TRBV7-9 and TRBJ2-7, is DTGVSQNPRHKITKRGQNVTFRCDPISEHNRLYWYRQTLGQGPEFLTYFQNEAQLEKSRLLSDRFSAERPKGSFSTLEIQRTEQGDSAMYLCASSLAPGQGGYEQYFGPGTRLTVT.

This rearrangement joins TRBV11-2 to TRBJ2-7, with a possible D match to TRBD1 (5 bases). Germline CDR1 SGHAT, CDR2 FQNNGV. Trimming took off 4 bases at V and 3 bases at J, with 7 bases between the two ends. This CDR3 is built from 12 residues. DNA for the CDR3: TGTGCCAGCAGCTCCCAGGGCTACGAGCAGTACTTC. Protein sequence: CASSSQGYEQYF.

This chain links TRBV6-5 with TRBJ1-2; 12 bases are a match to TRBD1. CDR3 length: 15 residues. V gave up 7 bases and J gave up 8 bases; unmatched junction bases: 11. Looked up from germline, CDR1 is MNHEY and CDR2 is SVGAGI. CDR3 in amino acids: CASTGDRGQIQGYTF. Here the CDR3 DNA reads TGTGCCAGCACCGGGGACAGGGGGCAAATACAGGGCTACACCTTC.

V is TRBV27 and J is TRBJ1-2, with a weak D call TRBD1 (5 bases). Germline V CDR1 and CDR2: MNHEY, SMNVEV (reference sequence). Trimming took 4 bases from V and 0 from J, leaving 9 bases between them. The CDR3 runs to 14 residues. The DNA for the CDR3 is TGTGCCAGCAGTTCCAGGGCTGCTAACTATGGCTACACCTTC. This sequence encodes CASSSRAANYGYTF.

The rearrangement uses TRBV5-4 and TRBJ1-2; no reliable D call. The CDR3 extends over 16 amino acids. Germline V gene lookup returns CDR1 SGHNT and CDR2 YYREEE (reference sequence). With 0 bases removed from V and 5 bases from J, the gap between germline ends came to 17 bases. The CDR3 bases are TGTGCCAGCAGCTTGGCCGGGCAGGCCAGAGGATATGGCTACACCTTC. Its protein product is CASSLAGQARGYGYTF.

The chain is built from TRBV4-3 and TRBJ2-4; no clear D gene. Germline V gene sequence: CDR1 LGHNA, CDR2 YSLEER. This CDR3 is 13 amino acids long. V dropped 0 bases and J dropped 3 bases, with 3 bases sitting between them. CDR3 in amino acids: CASSQDVKNIQYF. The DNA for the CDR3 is TGCGCCAGCAGCCAAGACGTCAAAAACATTCAGTACTTC.

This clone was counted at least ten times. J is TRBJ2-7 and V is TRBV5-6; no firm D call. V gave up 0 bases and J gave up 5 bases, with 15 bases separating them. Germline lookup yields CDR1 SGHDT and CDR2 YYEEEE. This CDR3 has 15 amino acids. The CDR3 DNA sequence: TGTGCCAGCAGCTTGGAACGGTACCAGGCCCACGAGCAGTACTTC. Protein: CASSLERYQAHEQYF.

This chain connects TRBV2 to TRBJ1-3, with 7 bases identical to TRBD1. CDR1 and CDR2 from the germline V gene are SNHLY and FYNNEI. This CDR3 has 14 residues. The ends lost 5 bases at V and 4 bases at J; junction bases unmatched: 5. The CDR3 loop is CASSRQGAGNTIYF. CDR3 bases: TGTGCCAGCAGTAGACAGGGTGCGGGAAACACCATATATTTT.

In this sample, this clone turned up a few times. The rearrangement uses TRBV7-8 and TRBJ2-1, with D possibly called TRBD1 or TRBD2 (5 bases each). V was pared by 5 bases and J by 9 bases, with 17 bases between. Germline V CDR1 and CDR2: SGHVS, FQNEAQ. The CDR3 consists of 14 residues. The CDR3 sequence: CASSPGRVGGEQFF. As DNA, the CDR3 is TGTGCCAGCAGCCCGGGGCGGGTCGGCGGTGAGCAGTTCTTC.

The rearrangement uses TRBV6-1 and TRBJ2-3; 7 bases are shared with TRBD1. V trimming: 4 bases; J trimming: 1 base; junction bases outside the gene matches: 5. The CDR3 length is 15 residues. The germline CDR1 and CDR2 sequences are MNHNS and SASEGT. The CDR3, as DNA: TGTGCCAGCAGTGCAGGGGGTATTGGCACAGATACGCAGTATTTT. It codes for CASSAGGIGTDTQYF.

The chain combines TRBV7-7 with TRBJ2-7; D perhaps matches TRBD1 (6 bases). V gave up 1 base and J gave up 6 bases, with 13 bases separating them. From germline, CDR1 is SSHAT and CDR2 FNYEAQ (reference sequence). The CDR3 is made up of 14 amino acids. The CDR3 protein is CASSLESGVGEQYF. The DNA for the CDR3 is TGTGCCAGCAGCTTAGAATCAGGGGTCGGCGAGCAGTACTTC.

CDR3 loop: CASSRALSYNEQFF. DNA for the CDR3: TGTGCCAGCAGCAGGGCTTTATCCTACAATGAGCAGTTCTTC. The rearrangement joins TRBV2 to TRBJ2-1; possibly TRBD1 for D (5 bases). CDR1 is SNHLY, CDR2 FYNNEI, per germline. V was pared by 6 bases and J by 1 base, with 10 bases between. This CDR3 is 14 amino acids long.